Sequencing of this T cell receptor beta chain was carried out in a study of T-cell reconstitution after alpha-beta-depleted transplantation in children. TCRbeta library preparation incorporated unique molecular identifiers. TCRdb recomputed calls from the PCR reads with MiXCR, one row per CDR3 protein. Here the sample spans hundreds of thousands of distinct CDR3 sequences, roughly 17% being singletons. The V end was cut by 2 bases, the J end by 4 bases, with 6 bases between. There are 12 residues in the CDR3. Germline CDR1 and CDR2: ENHRY and SYGVKD. This clonotype came up many times. Its cognate antigen is unknown. Overall study results and limits: After transplant, at about two months, alpha-beta T cells were reportedly derived from several hundred expanded graft clones. In some patients, recipient T cells and intrathymic progenitors surviving conditioning explained high day-60 diversity. Once a year had passed after transplant, T-cell counts and diversity came mostly from newly produced T cells.

The sample consisted of PBMCs, mostly from graft donor cells, taken 360 days after TCRalphabeta/CD19-depleted stem cell transplant. The rearrangement uses TRBV10-3 and TRBJ2-7, with unresolved D. The clonotype was recovered from a male patient aged 2 to 9 who had a stem cell transplant for acute lymphoblastic leukemia, so the T cells may come from the graft donor. CDR3 protein: CAISETGYEQYF. CDR3 sequence (DNA): TGTGCCATCAGTGAGACTGGTTACGAGCAGTACTTC.